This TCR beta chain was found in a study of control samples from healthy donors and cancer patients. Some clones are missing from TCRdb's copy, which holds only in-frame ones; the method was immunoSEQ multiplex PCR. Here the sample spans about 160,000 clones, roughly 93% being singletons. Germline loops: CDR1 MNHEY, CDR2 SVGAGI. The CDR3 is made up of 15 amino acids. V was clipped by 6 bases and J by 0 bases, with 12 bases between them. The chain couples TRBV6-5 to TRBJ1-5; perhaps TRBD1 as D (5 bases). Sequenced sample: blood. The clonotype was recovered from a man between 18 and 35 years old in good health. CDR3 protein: CASSIDRLSNQPQHF. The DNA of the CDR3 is TGTGCCAGCAGCATCGACAGACTTAGCAATCAGCCCCAGCATTTT.